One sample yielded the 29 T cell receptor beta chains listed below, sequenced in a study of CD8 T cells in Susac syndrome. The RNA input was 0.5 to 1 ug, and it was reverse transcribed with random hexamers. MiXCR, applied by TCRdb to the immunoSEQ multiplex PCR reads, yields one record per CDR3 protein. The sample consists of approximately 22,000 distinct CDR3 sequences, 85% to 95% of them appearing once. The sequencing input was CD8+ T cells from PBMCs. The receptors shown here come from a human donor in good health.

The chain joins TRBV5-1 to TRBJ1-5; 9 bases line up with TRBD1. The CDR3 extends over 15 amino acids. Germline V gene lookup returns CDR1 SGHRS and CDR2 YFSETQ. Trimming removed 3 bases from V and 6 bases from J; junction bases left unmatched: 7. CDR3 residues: CASSSGDRVGQPQHF. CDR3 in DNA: TGCGCCAGCAGCTCTGGGGACAGGGTCGGTCAGCCCCAGCATTTT.

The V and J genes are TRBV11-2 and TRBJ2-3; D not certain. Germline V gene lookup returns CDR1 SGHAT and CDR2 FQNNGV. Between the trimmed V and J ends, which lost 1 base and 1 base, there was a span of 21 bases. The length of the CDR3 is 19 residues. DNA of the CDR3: TGTGCCAGCAGCTTAGTATTCGCTCGGTCTGGAATCGGCACAGATACGCAGTATTTT. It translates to CASSLVFARSGIGTDTQYF.

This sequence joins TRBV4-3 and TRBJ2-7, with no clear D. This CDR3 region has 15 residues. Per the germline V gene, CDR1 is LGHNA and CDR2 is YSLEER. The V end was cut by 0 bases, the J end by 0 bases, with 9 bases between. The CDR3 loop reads CASSQEQWLSYEQYF. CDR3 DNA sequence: TGCGCCAGCAGCCAAGAACAGTGGCTCTCCTACGAGCAGTACTTC.

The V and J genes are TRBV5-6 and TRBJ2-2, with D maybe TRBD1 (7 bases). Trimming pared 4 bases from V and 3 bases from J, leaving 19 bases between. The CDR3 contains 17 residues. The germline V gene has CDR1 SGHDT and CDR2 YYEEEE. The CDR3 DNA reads TGTGCCAGCAGCCGACCCACGGAGGGGACAGACACCGGGGAGCTGTTTTTT. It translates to CASSRPTEGTDTGELFF.

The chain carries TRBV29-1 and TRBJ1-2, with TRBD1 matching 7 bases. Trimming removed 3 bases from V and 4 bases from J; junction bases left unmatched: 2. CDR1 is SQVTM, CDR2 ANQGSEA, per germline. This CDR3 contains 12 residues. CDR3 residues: CSVEAGGYGYTF. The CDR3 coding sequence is TGCAGCGTTGAGGCAGGGGGCTATGGCTACACCTTC.

CDR3 in amino acids: CASGGLAGGPYNEQFF. The CDR3 DNA follows: TGTGCCAGCGGCGGACTAGCGGGGGGCCCCTACAATGAGCAGTTCTTC. This chain uses TRBV2 with TRBJ2-1; TRBD2 matches at 14 bases. The CDR3 loop spans 16 amino acids. CDR1 is SNHLY and CDR2 is FYNNEI in the germline V gene. With V trimmed by 8 bases and J by 2 bases, 5 bases remained unmatched. Supplemented by reference TRBV2 and TRBJ2-1, the full variable domain reads EPEVTQTPSHQVTQMGQEVILRCVPISNHLYFYWYRQILGQKVEFLVSFYNNEISEKSEIFDDQFSVERPDGSNFTLKIRSTKLEDSAMYFCASGGLAGGPYNEQFFGPGTRLTVL.

CDR3 sequence (DNA): TGCAGCGGCTCTCGATTGAACACTGAAGCTTTCTTT. Its translation is CSGSRLNTEAFF. The chain uses TRBV29-1 and TRBJ1-1; D is undetermined. V was trimmed by 7 bases and J by 0 bases, leaving 9 bases between them. Per the germline V gene, CDR1 is SQVTM and CDR2 is ANQGSEA. CDR3 length equals 12 residues.

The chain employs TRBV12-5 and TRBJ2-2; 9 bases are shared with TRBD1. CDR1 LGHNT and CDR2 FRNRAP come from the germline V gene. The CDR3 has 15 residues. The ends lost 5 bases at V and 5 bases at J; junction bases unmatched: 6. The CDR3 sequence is CASGAYRGRTGELFF. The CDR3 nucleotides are TGTGCTAGTGGTGCATACAGGGGGCGAACCGGGGAGCTGTTTTTT.

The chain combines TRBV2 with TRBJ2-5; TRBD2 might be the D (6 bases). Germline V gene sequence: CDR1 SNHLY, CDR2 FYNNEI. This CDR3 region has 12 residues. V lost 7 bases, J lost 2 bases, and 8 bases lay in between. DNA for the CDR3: TGTGCCAGCAAAAGCGGGCAAGAGACCCAGTACTTC. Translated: CASKSGQETQYF.

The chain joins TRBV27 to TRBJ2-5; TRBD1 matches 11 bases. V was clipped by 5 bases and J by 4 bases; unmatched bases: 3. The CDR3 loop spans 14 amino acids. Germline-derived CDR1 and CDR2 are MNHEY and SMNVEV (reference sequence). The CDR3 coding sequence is TGTGCCAGCAGTCCGGACAGGGGGCGAGAGACCCAGTACTTC. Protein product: CASSPDRGRETQYF.

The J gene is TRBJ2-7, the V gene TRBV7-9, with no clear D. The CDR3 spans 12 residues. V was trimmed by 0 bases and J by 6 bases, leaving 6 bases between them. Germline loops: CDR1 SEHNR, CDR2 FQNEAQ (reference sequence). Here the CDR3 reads CASSLAGSEQYF. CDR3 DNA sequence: TGTGCCAGCAGCTTAGCAGGTTCCGAGCAGTACTTC.

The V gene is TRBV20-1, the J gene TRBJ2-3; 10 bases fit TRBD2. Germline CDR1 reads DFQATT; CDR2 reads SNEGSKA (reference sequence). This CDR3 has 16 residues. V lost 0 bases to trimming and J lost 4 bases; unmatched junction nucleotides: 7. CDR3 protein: CSAREGVAGGSDTQYF. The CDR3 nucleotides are TGCAGTGCTAGAGAGGGAGTAGCGGGGGGATCAGATACGCAGTATTTT.

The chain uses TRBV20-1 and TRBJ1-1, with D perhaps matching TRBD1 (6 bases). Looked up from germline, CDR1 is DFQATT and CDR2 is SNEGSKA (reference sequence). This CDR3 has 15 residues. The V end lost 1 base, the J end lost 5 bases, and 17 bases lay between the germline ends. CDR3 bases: TGCAGTGCTAGAGTTCCGCTGCGGGGGCGGACTGAAGCTTTCTTT. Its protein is CSARVPLRGRTEAFF.

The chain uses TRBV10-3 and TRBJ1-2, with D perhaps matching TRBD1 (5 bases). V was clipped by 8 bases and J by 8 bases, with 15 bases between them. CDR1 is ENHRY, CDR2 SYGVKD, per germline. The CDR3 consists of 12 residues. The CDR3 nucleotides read TGTGCCATCTTCGGGCAGGGAGGAGGCTACACCTTC. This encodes CAIFGQGGGYTF.

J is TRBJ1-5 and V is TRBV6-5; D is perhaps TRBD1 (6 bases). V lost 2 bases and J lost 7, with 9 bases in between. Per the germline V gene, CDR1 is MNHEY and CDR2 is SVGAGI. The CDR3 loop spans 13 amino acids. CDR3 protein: CASSYGGLQPQHF. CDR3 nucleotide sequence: TGTGCCAGCAGTTACGGGGGCCTACAGCCCCAGCATTTT.

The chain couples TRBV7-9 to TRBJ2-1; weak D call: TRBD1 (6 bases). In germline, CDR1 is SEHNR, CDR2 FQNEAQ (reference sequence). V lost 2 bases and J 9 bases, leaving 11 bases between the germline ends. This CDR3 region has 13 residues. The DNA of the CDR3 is TGTGCCAGCAGCTTAAGACAGGCCGGTGAGCAGTTCTTC. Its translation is CASSLRQAGEQFF.

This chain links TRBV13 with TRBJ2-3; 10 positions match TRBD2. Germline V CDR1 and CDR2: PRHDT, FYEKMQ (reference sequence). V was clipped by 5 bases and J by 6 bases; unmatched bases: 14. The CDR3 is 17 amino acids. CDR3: CASSPSEAGGPLDTQYF. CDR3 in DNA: TGTGCCAGCAGCCCCTCTGAAGCGGGGGGGCCTTTGGATACGCAGTATTTT.

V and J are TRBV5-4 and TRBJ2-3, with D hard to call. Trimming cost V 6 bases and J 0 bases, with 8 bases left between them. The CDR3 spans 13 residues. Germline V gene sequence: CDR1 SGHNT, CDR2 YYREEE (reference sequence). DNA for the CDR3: TGTGCCAGCACCGGTTACAGCACAGATACGCAGTATTTT. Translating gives CASTGYSTDTQYF. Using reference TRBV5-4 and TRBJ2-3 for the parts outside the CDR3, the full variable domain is ETGVTQSPTHLIKTRGQQVTLRCSSQSGHNTVSWYQQALGQGPQFIFQYYREEENGRGNFPPRFSGLQFPNYSSELNVNALELDDSALYLCASTGYSTDTQYFGPGTRLTVL.

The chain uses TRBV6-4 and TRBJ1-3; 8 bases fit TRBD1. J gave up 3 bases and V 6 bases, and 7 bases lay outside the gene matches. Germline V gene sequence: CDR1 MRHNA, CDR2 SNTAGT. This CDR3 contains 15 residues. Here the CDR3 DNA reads TGTGCCAGCAGGGCTCAGGGGGCGCATGGAAACACCATATATTTT. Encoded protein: CASRAQGAHGNTIYF.

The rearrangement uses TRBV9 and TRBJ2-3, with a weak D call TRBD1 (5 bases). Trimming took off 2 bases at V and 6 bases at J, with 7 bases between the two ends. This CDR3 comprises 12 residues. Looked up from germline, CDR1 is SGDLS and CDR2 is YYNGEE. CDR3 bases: TGTGCCAGCAGCGTTGGGGCGGATACGCAGTATTTT. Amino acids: CASSVGADTQYF.

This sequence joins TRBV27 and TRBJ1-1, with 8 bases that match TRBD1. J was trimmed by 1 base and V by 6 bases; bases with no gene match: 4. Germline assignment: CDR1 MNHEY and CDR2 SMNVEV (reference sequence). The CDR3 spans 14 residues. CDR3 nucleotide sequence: TGTGCCAGCAGCCTCAGGGGGCCGAACACTGAAGCTTTCTTT. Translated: CASSLRGPNTEAFF.

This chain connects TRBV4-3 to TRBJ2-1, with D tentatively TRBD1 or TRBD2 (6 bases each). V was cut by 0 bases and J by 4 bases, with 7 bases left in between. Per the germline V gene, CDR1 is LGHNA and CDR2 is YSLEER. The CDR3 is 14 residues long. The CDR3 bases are TGCGCCAGCAGCCAAGAAGGGGGGTACAATGAGCAGTTCTTC. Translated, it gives CASSQEGGYNEQFF.

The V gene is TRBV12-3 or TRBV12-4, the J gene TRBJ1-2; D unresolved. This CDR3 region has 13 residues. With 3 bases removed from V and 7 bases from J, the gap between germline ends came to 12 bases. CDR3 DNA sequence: TGTGCCAGCAGTTTCGGTGCTCTGGCTGGCTACACCTTC. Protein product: CASSFGALAGYTF.

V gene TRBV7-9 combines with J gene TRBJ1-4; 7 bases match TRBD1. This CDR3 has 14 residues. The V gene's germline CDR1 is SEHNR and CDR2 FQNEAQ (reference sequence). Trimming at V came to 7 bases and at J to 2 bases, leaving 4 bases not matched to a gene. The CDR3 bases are TGTGCCAGCACCCGGGGACAGACTAATGAAAAACTGTTTTTT. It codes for CASTRGQTNEKLFF.

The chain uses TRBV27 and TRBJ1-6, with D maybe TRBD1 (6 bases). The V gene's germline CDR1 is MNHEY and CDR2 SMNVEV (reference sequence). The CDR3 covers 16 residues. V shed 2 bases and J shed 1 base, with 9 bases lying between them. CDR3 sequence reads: CASSLITGSYNSPLHF. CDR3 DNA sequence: TGTGCCAGCAGTTTAATTACAGGGTCCTATAATTCACCCCTCCACTTT.

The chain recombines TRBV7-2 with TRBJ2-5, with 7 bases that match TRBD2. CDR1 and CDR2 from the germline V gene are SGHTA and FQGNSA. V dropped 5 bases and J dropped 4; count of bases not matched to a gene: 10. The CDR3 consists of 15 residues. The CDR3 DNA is TGTGCCAGCAGCGGAGGGAGGGGAGGAGGAGAGACCCAGTACTTC. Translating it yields CASSGGRGGGETQYF.

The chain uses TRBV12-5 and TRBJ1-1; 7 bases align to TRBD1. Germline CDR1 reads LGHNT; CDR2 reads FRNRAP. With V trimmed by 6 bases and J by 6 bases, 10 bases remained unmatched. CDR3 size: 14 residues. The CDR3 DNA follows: TGTGCTAGTGGCTCGGGACAGTCAAGACCTGAAGCTTTCTTT. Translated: CASGSGQSRPEAFF.

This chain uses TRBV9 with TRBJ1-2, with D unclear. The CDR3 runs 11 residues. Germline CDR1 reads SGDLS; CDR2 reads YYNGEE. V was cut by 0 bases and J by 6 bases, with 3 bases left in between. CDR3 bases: TGTGCCAGCAGCGTAGGAAATGGCTACACCTTC. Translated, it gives CASSVGNGYTF.

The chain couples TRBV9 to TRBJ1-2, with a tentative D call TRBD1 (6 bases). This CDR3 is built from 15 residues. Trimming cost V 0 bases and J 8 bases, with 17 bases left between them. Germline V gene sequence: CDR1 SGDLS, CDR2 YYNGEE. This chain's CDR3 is CASSVGGAGDLGYTF. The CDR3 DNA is TGTGCCAGCAGCGTAGGGGGAGCAGGGGATCTCGGCTACACCTTC. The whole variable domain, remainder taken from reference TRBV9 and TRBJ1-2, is DSGVTQTPKHLITATGQRVTLRCSPRSGDLSVYWYQQSLDQGLQFLIQYYNGEERAKGNILERFSAQQFPDLHSELNLSSLELGDSALYFCASSVGGAGDLGYTFGSGTRLTVV.